This T cell receptor beta chain stems from a study of shared clonotypes between healthy human individuals. Assay: immunoSEQ multiplex PCR; the TCRdb copy retains only in-frame clones and omits some. The sample includes fewer than 1.8 million clones, approximately 98.5% of them seen just once. This clone has just one count. CDR3 length: 15 residues. CDR1 is SEHNR and CDR2 is FQNEAQ in the germline V gene (reference sequence). V was pared by 6 bases and J by 6 bases, with 21 bases between. The clonotype was recovered from a man under 40 in good health. The chain links TRBV7-9 to TRBJ2-7; TRBD2 might be the D (6 bases). The sample consisted of naive CD4+ T cells sorted from blood. Documented subset: CD45RA+ positively selected. The CDR3 bases are TGTGCCAGCAGGGGGGGTGTAGCGCAGGGCTCCGAGCAGTACTTC. This sequence encodes CASRGGVAQGSEQYF.